These 21 T cell receptor beta chains came from one sample sequenced in a study of metastatic and nonmetastatic thyroid tumors. Thyroid surgery was preceded by no treatment in any patient. TCRdb reanalyzed the PCR reads with MiXCR. The sample includes roughly 48,000 clones, over 15% seen only once; the top ten take 2.5% to 3%. The sequencing input was blood. These receptors were taken from a female donor with papillary thyroid cancer or a benign thyroid nodule (not recorded which). Some clones in this sample may be carry-over from other donors' samples.

This clone was observed at least ten times. CDR3 sequence (DNA): TGTGCCAGCAGTTTTCCGGGGAGCAATCAGCCCCAGCATTTT. It codes for CASSFPGSNQPQHF. V and J are TRBV28 and TRBJ1-5; no clear D. Deletions cut 3 bases from V and 1 base from J, with 7 bases between. The CDR3 runs to 14 residues. CDR1 is MDHEN and CDR2 is SYDVKM in the germline V gene.

In its sample, this clone was seen many times. The V call is TRBV12-3 or TRBV12-4, the J call TRBJ1-1, with 7 bases that match TRBD1. The CDR3 has 13 residues. V lost 7 bases, J lost 8 bases, and 10 bases stayed unmatched. The CDR3 DNA sequence: TGTGCCAGCAACAACCGGGACAGCTTCGAAGCTTTCTTT. Residues: CASNNRDSFEAFF.

This clone came up many times. Here the CDR3 DNA reads TGTGCCAGTAGTACGCGGGGGGCTCCCGGGGCCAACGTCCTGACTTTC. Protein product: CASSTRGAPGANVLTF. The chain joins TRBV19 to TRBJ2-6, with 8 nucleotides matching TRBD2. This CDR3 spans 16 amino acids. CDR1 LNHDA and CDR2 SQIVND come from the germline V gene (reference sequence). After removal of 4 bases from V and 4 bases from J, the junction contained 6 bases not matched to a gene.

This clone was seen ten or more times. J is TRBJ2-3 and V is TRBV9; unclear D gene. The CDR3 covers 13 residues. The germline V and J ends were trimmed by 0 bases and 5 bases, with 7 bases remaining between them. The germline V gene has CDR1 SGDLS and CDR2 YYNGEE. CDR3 DNA sequence: TGTGCCAGCAGCGTAGGGCCTCTAGATACGCAGTATTTT. The encoded protein is CASSVGPLDTQYF.

This clone was seen at least ten times. The rearrangement links TRBV27 to TRBJ2-3; 10 nucleotides match TRBD1. V was pared by 5 bases and J by 5 bases, with 7 bases of the junction left unmatched. The CDR3 is 15 amino acids. Germline V gives CDR1 MNHEY, CDR2 SMNVEV (reference sequence). CDR3 nucleotide sequence: TGTGCCAGCAGTCCGTCGACAGGGGGCTTAGATACGCAGTATTTT. Protein sequence: CASSPSTGGLDTQYF.

The V and J genes are TRBV28 and TRBJ1-5; the match to TRBD1 covers 10 bases. The ends lost 2 bases at V and 4 bases at J; junction bases unmatched: 20. Germline CDR1 and CDR2: MDHEN and SYDVKM. The CDR3 contains 21 residues. The CDR3 DNA reads TGTGCCAGCAGTTTACCTCGTCCGGGACAGGGGAGGAATTTCACAAATCAGCCCCAGCATTTT. The encoded protein is CASSLPRPGQGRNFTNQPQHF.

The chain uses TRBV7-8 and TRBJ2-7; D is perhaps TRBD2 (5 bases). V lost 5 bases, J lost 4 bases, and 15 bases lay in between. CDR1 SGHVS and CDR2 FQNEAQ come from the germline V gene. The CDR3 consists of 14 residues. As DNA, the CDR3 is TGTGCCAGCAGCCCGAAGACACTAGGGTACGAGCAGTACTTC. It yields the protein CASSPKTLGYEQYF.

This clone was observed a handful of times. The chain's CDR3 is CASSPNTITGGNTEAFF. CDR3 sequence (DNA): TGTGCCAGCAGCCCCAACACCATTACAGGGGGGAACACTGAAGCTTTCTTT. This chain connects TRBV4-2 to TRBJ1-1, with TRBD1 matching over 8 bases. V lost 4 bases, J lost 1 base, and 11 bases stayed unmatched. The germline gives CDR1 LGHNA, CDR2 YNFKEQ. The CDR3 is 17 residues long.

This clone has more than one count but fewer than ten. The genes are TRBV28 and TRBJ1-2; tentative D call: TRBD1 (5 bases). V lost 2 bases and J lost 10, with 20 bases in between. The CDR3 has 15 residues. The germline V gene encodes CDR1 MDHEN and CDR2 SYDVKM. This chain's CDR3 is CASSLGGQGLVVYTF. CDR3 in DNA: TGTGCCAGCAGTTTAGGGGGTCAGGGACTGGTTGTCTACACCTTC.

This clone was observed at least ten times. This sequence joins TRBV28 and TRBJ2-1, with D possibly TRBD2 on 6 matching bases. Trimming took off 3 bases at V and 10 bases at J, with 16 bases between the two ends. The germline gives CDR1 MDHEN, CDR2 SYDVKM. CDR3 size: 14 residues. CDR3 nucleotides: TGTGCCAGCAGTTTTAGGGCGGGGAAAACAGAGCAGTTCTTC. This gives the protein CASSFRAGKTEQFF.

This clone was observed many times. The chain links TRBV10-3 to TRBJ2-3; D is unclear. Per the germline V gene, CDR1 is ENHRY and CDR2 is SYGVKD. The CDR3 is made up of 15 amino acids. V lost 11 bases and J lost 3, with 21 bases in between. CDR3 sequence (DNA): TGTGCCTGGTCCCAACCCCAATGGGTTACAGATACGCAGTATTTT. As protein: CAWSQPQWVTDTQYF.

The chain has TRBV20-1 and TRBJ2-7; 7 bases fit TRBD1. The CDR3 covers 13 residues. With 4 bases clipped from V and 5 bases from J, the junction kept 8 bases outside the gene matches. Germline values: CDR1 DFQATT, CDR2 SNEGSKA (reference sequence). CDR3 in DNA: TGCAGTGCTATGGTGACAGGGACCCACGAGCAGTACTTC. This sequence encodes CSAMVTGTHEQYF.

This clone was found once. One junction end does not reproduce the germline sequence, and a read error may be involved. The rearrangement links TRBV2 to TRBJ1-5; D gene ambiguous. The germline gives CDR1 SNHLY, CDR2 FYNNEI. CDR3 length equals 16 residues. In nucleotides, the CDR3 is TGTGCCAGCAGTGTCCATGTCACCTTGGGCAATCAGCCGCAGCATTTT. Translated, it gives CASSVHVTLGNQPQHF. The complete variable domain, with remaining parts taken from reference TRBV2 and TRBJ1-5, reads EPEVTQTPSHQVTQMGQEVILRCVPISNHLYFYWYRQILGQKVEFLVSFYNNEISEKSEIFDDQFSVERPDGSNFTLKIRSTKLEDSAMYFCASSVHVTLGNQPQHFGDGTRLSIL.

By sample share, this clone is medium-sized (0.01 to 0.1%). The gene calls are TRBV6-1 and TRBJ1-5, with 9 bases matching TRBD1. V shed 5 bases and J 12 bases; nucleotides not matched to a gene: 2. The CDR3 contains 11 residues. Germline V gives CDR1 MNHNS, CDR2 SASEGT. The CDR3 region has the DNA TGTGCCAGCAGTTGGACAGGGGTCCAGCATTTT. It codes for CASSWTGVQHF.

By frequency in the sample, this clone is medium-sized. The chain couples TRBV12-3 or TRBV12-4 to TRBJ2-7, with 12 bases fitting TRBD2. The CDR3 runs to 14 residues. J lost 2 bases, V lost 6 bases, and 2 bases had no gene match. CDR3: CASRGLAGTYEQYF. CDR3 DNA sequence: TGTGCCAGCAGGGGACTAGCGGGTACCTACGAGCAGTACTTC.

This clone was found many times. The same CDR3 also results from other DNA sequences found in this sample. This sequence joins TRBV7-2 and TRBJ1-5; 7 bases line up with TRBD1. CDR1 and CDR2 (germline): SGHTA, FQGNSA. CDR3 length: 13 amino acids. Trimming cost V 6 bases and J 4 bases; bases outside gene matches: 3. Here the CDR3 reads CASSIRGNQPQHF. The CDR3 region has the DNA TGTGCCAGCAGTATCAGGGGGAATCAGCCCCAGCATTTT.

There are many counts of this clone. The rearrangement uses TRBV20-1 and TRBJ1-5, with D possibly matching TRBD1 (6 bases). The V end lost 4 bases, the J end lost 3 bases, and 10 bases lay between the germline ends. CDR1 and CDR2 (germline): DFQATT, SNEGSKA (reference sequence). The CDR3 runs to 13 residues. CDR3 coding DNA: TGCAGTGCTACCAACAGGGCCAATCAGCCCCAGCATTTT. Its protein product is CSATNRANQPQHF.

This clone was detected many times. The chain links TRBV3-1 to TRBJ2-1; no clear D gene. Germline V CDR1 and CDR2: LGHDT, YNNKEL (reference sequence). The CDR3 covers 15 residues. Trimming left V 2 bases short and J 9 bases short, with 17 bases between. The CDR3 DNA sequence: TGTGCCAGCAGCCAAATCTGGACGGGCTCGAGTGAGCAGTTCTTC. As protein: CASSQIWTGSSEQFF.

The V call is TRBV7-8, the J call TRBJ2-7, with D possibly being TRBD2 (5 bases). In germline, CDR1 is SGHVS, CDR2 FQNEAQ. V was trimmed by 7 bases and J by 0 bases, leaving 13 bases between them. This CDR3 is built from 14 residues. CDR3 nucleotides: TGTGCCAGCATCCTAATCCTAGCCTCCTACGAGCAGTACTTC. It translates to CASILILASYEQYF.

The CDR3 DNA sequence: TGCGCCAGCAGCCATGTCACCGCCCCCAGGGAAGAGAACTACGAGCAGTACTTC. Translation gives CASSHVTAPREENYEQYF. V is TRBV4-1 and J is TRBJ2-7; D might be TRBD1 (5 bases). Germline CDR1 and CDR2: MGHRA and YSYEKL. V was trimmed by 3 bases and J by 3 bases, leaving 24 bases between them. The CDR3 runs 18 residues.

Ten or more counts support this clone. The chain has TRBV7-6 and TRBJ2-1; TRBD2 matches 10 bases. The CDR3 loop spans 15 amino acids. Germline trimming cut 5 bases from V and 4 bases from J; bases unmatched to any gene: 5. Germline values: CDR1 SGHVS, CDR2 FNYEAQ. CDR3 in amino acids: CASSPLAGEYNEQFF. CDR3 DNA sequence: TGTGCCAGCAGCCCTCTAGCGGGGGAGTACAATGAGCAGTTCTTC.